This T cell receptor (beta chain) is from a study of beta chain features in type 1 diabetes. Study-level background: Examination of sorted cells across all samples involved around 110 million cells.

Every bit of the isolated RNA underwent reverse transcription, so sequencing read expressed TCRB transcripts. The average read count of naive, central memory and regulatory T cell samples was around 3.6 million. Measured with immunoSEQ multiplex PCR; TCRdb has only the in-frame clones, and not every one. The top ten hold roughly 0.022% of the sample, which has roughly 700,000 clones, over 10% seen once. Study outcomes and limitations: TCRB CDR3s were moderately but significantly shorter in Type 1 diabetes patients in all four CD4+ subsets.

This clone came up a few times. Antigen specificity is unknown. This TCR derives from a man younger than 35 with type 1 diabetes. Material: naive CD4+ T cells from blood.

The CDR3, as DNA: TGTGCCAGCAGCACCCGGGACCCACACTACGAGCAGTACTTC. Translation gives CASSTRDPHYEQYF. The chain is built from TRBV7-8 and TRBJ2-7, with D perhaps TRBD1 or TRBD2 (5 bases each). Germline CDR1 and CDR2: SGHVS and FQNEAQ. Trimming took off 5 bases at V and 3 bases at J, with 14 bases between the two ends. This CDR3 contains 14 residues. Full variable domain (missing parts from reference TRBV7-8 and TRBJ2-7): GAGVSQSPRYKVAKRGQDVALRCDPISGHVSLFWYQQALGQGPEFLTYFQNEAQLDKSGLPSDRFFAERPEGSVSTLKIQRTQQEDSAVYLCASSTRDPHYEQYFGPGTRLTVT.